Given below is one T cell receptor beta chain in context. The record originates from a study of control samples from healthy donors and cancer patients. Sequenced by immunoSEQ multiplex PCR; TCRdb stores in-frame clones only, minus some. The table includes approximately 120,000 clones, about 89% detected once. The CDR3 loop spans 13 amino acids. Trimming cost V 5 bases and J 11 bases, with 16 bases left between them. The V and J genes are TRBV12-3 or TRBV12-4 and TRBJ1-5, with D maybe TRBD1 (5 bases). The sample consisted of blood. This receptor was identified in a man between 60 and 75 years old in good health. The DNA of the CDR3 is TGTGCCAGCAGTGGAGGGGCCCGAGTGTCCCAGCATTTT. It yields the protein CASSGGARVSQHF.